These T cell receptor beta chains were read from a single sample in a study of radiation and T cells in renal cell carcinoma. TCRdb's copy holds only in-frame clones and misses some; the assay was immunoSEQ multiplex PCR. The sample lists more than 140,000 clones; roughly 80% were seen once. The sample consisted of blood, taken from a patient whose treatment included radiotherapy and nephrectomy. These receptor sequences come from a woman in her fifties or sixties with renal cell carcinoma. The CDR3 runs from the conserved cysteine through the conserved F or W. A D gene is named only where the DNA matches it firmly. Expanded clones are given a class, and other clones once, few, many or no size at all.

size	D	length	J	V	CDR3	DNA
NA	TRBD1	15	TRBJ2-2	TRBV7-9	CASSFGQGTTGELFF	TGTGCCAGCAGCTTCGGACAGGGGACCACCGGGGAGCTGTTTTTT
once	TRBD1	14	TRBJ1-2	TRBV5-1	CASSLDRGNYGYTF	TGCGCCAGCAGCCTGGACAGGGGAAACTATGGCTACACCTTC
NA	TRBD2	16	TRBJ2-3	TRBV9	CASSPRTSPSTDTQYF	TGTGCCAGCAGCCCAAGGACTAGCCCAAGCACAGATACGCAGTATTTT
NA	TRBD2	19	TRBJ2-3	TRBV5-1	CASSLAPPGLAGVTDTQYF	TGCGCCAGCAGCTTGGCCCCACCTGGACTAGCGGGAGTGACAGATACGCAGTATTTT
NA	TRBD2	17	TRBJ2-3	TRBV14	CASSQDQTSGRTDTQYF	TGTGCCAGCAGCCAAGATCAGACTAGCGGCCGCACAGATACGCAGTATTTT
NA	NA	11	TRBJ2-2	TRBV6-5	CASSPGGELFF	TGTGCCAGCAGTCCAGGCGGGGAGCTGTTTTTT
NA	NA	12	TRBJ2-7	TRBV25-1	CATEENSYEQYF	TGTGCCACCGAAGAGAACTCCTACGAGCAGTACTTC
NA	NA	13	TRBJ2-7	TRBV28	CASYQVRSGEQYF	TGTGCCAGCTACCAAGTAAGGTCCGGCGAGCAGTACTTC
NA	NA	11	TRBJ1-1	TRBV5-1	CASRQETEAFF	TGCGCCAGCCGACAGGAGACTGAAGCTTTCTTT
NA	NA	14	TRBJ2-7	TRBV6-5	CASSRTGSSYEQYF	TGTGCCAGCAGTCGTACGGGGAGCTCCTACGAGCAGTACTTC
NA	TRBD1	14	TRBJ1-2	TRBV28	CASSPTGLIVGYTF	TGTGCCAGCAGTCCGACAGGGCTGATTGTTGGCTACACCTTC
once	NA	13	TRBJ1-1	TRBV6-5	CASSYSGGTEAFF	TGTGCCAGCAGTTATTCTGGGGGCACTGAAGCTTTCTTT
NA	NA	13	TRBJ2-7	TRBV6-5	CASQGYPSYEQYF	TGTGCCAGCCAAGGGTACCCCTCCTACGAGCAGTACTTC
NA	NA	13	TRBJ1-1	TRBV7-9	CASTEGPDTEAFF	TGTGCCAGCACGGAGGGCCCGGACACTGAAGCTTTCTTT
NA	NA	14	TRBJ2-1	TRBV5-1	CASRPGQSYNEQFF	TGCGCCAGCAGGCCGGGTCAGTCCTACAATGAGCAGTTCTTC
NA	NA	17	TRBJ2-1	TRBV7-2	CASSLVGTLSSYNEQFF	TGTGCCAGCAGCTTAGTCGGGACACTGAGCTCCTACAATGAGCAGTTCTTC
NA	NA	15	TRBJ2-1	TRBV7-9	CASSLLATTYNEQFF	TGTGCCAGCAGCTTACTTGCGACTACCTACAATGAGCAGTTCTTC
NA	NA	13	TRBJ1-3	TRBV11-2	CASSLLQGNTIYF	TGTGCCAGCAGCTTATTACAGGGAAACACCATATATTTT
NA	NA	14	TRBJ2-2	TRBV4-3	CASSPSRGTGELFF	TGCGCCAGCAGCCCCTCAAGGGGAACCGGGGAGCTGTTTTTT
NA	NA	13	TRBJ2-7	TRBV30	CAGGRRGLYEQYF	TGTGCCGGGGGACGTAGGGGCCTCTACGAGCAGTACTTC
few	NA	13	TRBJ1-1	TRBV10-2	CASWIPRDTEAFF	TGCGCCAGTTGGATCCCTCGAGACACTGAAGCTTTCTTT
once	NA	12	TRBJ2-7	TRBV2	CASRKGGYEQYF	TGTGCCAGCAGAAAGGGGGGTTACGAGCAGTACTTC
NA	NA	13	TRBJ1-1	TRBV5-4	CASSLDPEGEAFF	TGTGCCAGCAGTTTAGACCCGGAGGGTGAAGCTTTCTTT
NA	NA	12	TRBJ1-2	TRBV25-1	CASSDWGVGYTF	TGTGCCAGCAGTGATTGGGGAGTCGGCTACACCTTC
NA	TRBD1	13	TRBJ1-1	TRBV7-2	CASTRQGGTEAFF	TGTGCCAGCACCAGACAGGGAGGGACTGAAGCTTTCTTT
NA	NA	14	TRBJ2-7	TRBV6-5	CASSLRGRYYEQYF	TGTGCCAGCAGTTTACGGGGGAGGTATTACGAGCAGTACTTC
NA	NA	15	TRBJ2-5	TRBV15	CATSRLDPTQETQYF	TGTGCCACCAGCAGATTGGACCCGACCCAAGAGACCCAGTACTTC
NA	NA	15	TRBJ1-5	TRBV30	CAWSEGAGGDQPQHF	TGTGCCTGGAGTGAAGGCGCAGGAGGGGACCAGCCCCAGCATTTT
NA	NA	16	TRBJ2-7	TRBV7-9	CASSTTSGTYSYEQYF	TGTGCCAGCAGCACAACCTCCGGGACTTACTCCTACGAGCAGTACTTC
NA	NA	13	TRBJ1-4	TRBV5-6	CASSQGDNEKLFF	TGTGCCAGCAGCCAAGGGGATAATGAAAAACTGTTTTTT
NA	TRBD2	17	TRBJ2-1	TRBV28	CASSPPGLAVSYNEQFF	TGTGCCAGCAGTCCGCCGGGACTAGCGGTATCCTACAATGAGCAGTTCTTC
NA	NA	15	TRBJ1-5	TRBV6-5	CASSPVEYSNQPQHF	TGTGCCAGCAGCCCCGTAGAGTATAGCAATCAGCCCCAGCATTTT
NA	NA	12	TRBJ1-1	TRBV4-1	CASSLRDNEAFF	TGCGCCAGCAGCCTCCGGGACAACGAAGCTTTCTTT
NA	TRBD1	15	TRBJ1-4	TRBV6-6	CASSYSGQDLSKLFF	TGTGCCAGCAGTTACTCGGGACAGGACCTCTCAAAACTGTTTTTT
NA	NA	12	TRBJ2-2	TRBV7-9	CASSLLAGELFF	TGTGCCAGCAGCTTACTCGCCGGGGAGCTGTTTTTT
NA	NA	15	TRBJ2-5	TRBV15	CATSRDPQGLETQYF	TGTGCCACCAGCAGAGATCCTCAGGGGCTGGAGACCCAGTACTTC
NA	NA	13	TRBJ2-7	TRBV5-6	CASSLAGSYEQYF	TGTGCCAGCAGCTTGGCCGGAAGCTACGAGCAGTACTTC
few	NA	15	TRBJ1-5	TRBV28	CASSQRTERNQPQHF	TGTGCCAGCAGTCAGAGGACAGAAAGAAATCAGCCCCAGCATTTT
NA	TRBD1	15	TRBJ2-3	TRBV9	CASSGGQGSTDTQYF	TGTGCCAGCAGCGGCGGACAGGGCAGCACAGATACGCAGTATTTT
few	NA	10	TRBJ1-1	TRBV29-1	CSVDREGAFF	TGCAGCGTTGACAGGGAGGGAGCTTTCTTT
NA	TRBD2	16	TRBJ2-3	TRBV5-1	CASSLDLAGPTDTQYF	TGCGCCAGCAGCTTGGACCTAGCGGGACCCACAGATACGCAGTATTTT
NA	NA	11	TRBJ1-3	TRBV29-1	CSVGSGNTIYF	TGCAGCGTTGGGTCTGGAAACACCATATATTTT
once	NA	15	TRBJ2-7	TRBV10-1	CASSAQGRTPYEQYF	TGCGCCAGCAGTGCCCAGGGCAGGACGCCGTACGAGCAGTACTTC
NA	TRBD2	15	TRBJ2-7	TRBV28	CASSSPSGRFYEQYF	TGTGCCAGCAGTTCTCCTAGCGGGAGATTCTACGAGCAGTACTTC
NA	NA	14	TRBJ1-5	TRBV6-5	CASSKQGPNQPQHF	TGTGCCAGCAGTAAACAGGGACCCAATCAGCCCCAGCATTTT